The 26 T cell receptor beta chains given below trace back to one sample, sequenced in a study of T cell repertoires and HLA-DP antigens. Antigens for these TCRs are unknown. Data came from immunoSEQ multiplex PCR; TCRdb stores just in-frame clones and leaves some out. This table has about 73,000 clones, just under 80% appearing once. The material sequenced was CD4+ T cells from PBMCs. The receptors were gathered from a man in his sixties in good health and CMV-seronegative.

This clone came up once. J is TRBJ2-1 and V is TRBV11-3; TRBD2 matches 7 bases. After removal of 5 bases from V and 9 bases from J, the junction contained 10 bases not matched to a gene. The CDR3 spans 14 residues. The germline V gene encodes CDR1 SGHNT and CDR2 YENEEA. CDR3 nucleotides: TGTGCCAGCAGCCCCGGACTAGAGGGCACTGAGCAGTTCTTC. Amino acid sequence: CASSPGLEGTEQFF. The full variable domain, rest sourced from reference TRBV11-3 and TRBJ2-1, is EAGVVQSPRYKIIEKKQPVAFWCNPISGHNTLYWYLQNLGQGPELLIRYENEEAVDDSQLPKDRFSAERLKGVDSTLKIQPAELGDSAVYLCASSPGLEGTEQFFGPGTRLTVL.

This chain uses TRBV7-6 with TRBJ1-1; D is undetermined. CDR1 SGHVS and CDR2 FNYEAQ come from the germline V gene. V lost 1 base and J 4 bases, leaving 13 bases between the germline ends. This CDR3 has 15 residues. The CDR3 reads CASSLDVGFGTEAFF. CDR3 DNA sequence: TGTGCCAGCAGCTTAGATGTAGGGTTTGGCACTGAAGCTTTCTTT. The entire variable domain, with the rest obtained from reference TRBV7-6 and TRBJ1-1, is as follows: GAGVSQSPRYKVTKRGQDVALRCDPISGHVSLYWYRQALGQGPEFLTYFNYEAQQDKSGLPNDRFSAERPEGSISTLTIQRTEQRDSAMYRCASSLDVGFGTEAFFGQGTRLTVV.

The table lists this clone with a count of one. The chain employs TRBV6-5 and TRBJ1-1; TRBD1 matches 9 bases. Germline V gives CDR1 MNHEY, CDR2 SVGAGI. Trimming at V came to 2 bases and at J to 2 bases, leaving 6 bases not matched to a gene. The CDR3 has 16 residues. The CDR3 loop is CASSYSLGQGNTEAFF. The CDR3 nucleotides are TGTGCCAGCAGTTACAGTCTGGGACAGGGTAACACTGAAGCTTTCTTT.

This chain links TRBV6-6 with TRBJ2-7; 11 bases align to TRBD2. This CDR3 has 14 residues. CDR1 is MNHNY, CDR2 SVGAGI, per germline (reference sequence). The ends lost 8 bases at V and 0 bases at J; junction bases unmatched: 3. The CDR3 loop reads CASLGTSGSYEQYF. The CDR3 region has the DNA TGTGCCAGCCTGGGGACTAGCGGCTCCTACGAGCAGTACTTC.

CDR3 sequence: CATSREPGQGISETQYF. The CDR3 DNA reads TGTGCCACCAGCAGAGAACCGGGACAGGGGATTTCAGAGACCCAGTACTTC. This chain connects TRBV15 to TRBJ2-5; 10 bases fit TRBD1. The CDR3 has 17 residues. The V gene's germline CDR1 is LNHNV and CDR2 YYDKDF (reference sequence). Trimming removed 0 bases from V and 4 bases from J; junction bases left unmatched: 8.

This sequence joins TRBV20-1 and TRBJ2-3; either TRBD1 or TRBD2 may supply D (5 bases each). V was shortened by 7 bases and J by 3 bases, with 8 bases between the two germline ends. The CDR3 runs to 11 residues. Looked up from germline, CDR1 is DFQATT and CDR2 is SNEGSKA (reference sequence). Here the CDR3 reads CSVWGTDTQYF. The CDR3 DNA reads as TGCAGTGTTTGGGGGACAGATACGCAGTATTTT.

The chain has TRBV7-8 and TRBJ1-1; no definite D call. Per the germline V gene, CDR1 is SGHVS and CDR2 is FQNEAQ. This CDR3 spans 14 amino acids. V gave up 0 bases and J gave up 0 bases, with 5 bases separating them. CDR3 loop: CASSLAYLNTEAFF. In DNA, the CDR3 is TGTGCCAGCAGCTTAGCGTACCTGAACACTGAAGCTTTCTTT. The full variable domain, its missing parts supplied by reference TRBV7-8 and TRBJ1-1, is GAGVSQSPRYKVAKRGQDVALRCDPISGHVSLFWYQQALGQGPEFLTYFQNEAQLDKSGLPSDRFFAERPEGSVSTLKIQRTQQEDSAVYLCASSLAYLNTEAFFGQGTRLTVV.

V is TRBV7-2 and J is TRBJ1-2, with D possibly matching TRBD1 (5 bases). V was pared by 6 bases and J by 0 bases, with 17 bases between. CDR1 SGHTA and CDR2 FQGNSA come from the germline V gene. The CDR3 runs to 16 residues. The CDR3 DNA follows: TGTGCCAGCAGTTACGGGACGGCCACCTCTAACTATGGCTACACCTTC. It yields the protein CASSYGTATSNYGYTF.

This chain joins TRBV30 and TRBJ1-2; D gene uncertain. V lost 5 bases, J lost 3 bases, and 13 bases lay in between. The germline V gene has CDR1 GTSNPN and CDR2 SVGIG (reference sequence). The CDR3 is 13 amino acids. Here the CDR3 DNA reads TGTGCCTGGGTATCGGGATTTGACTATGGCTACACCTTC. This encodes CAWVSGFDYGYTF. Full variable domain (outside the CDR3, taken from reference TRBV30 and TRBJ1-2): SQTIHQWPATLVQPVGSPLSLECTVEGTSNPNLYWYRQAAGRGLQLLFYSVGIGQISSEVPQNLSASRPQDRQFILSSKKLLLSDSGFYLCAWVSGFDYGYTFGSGTRLTVV.

In the case of this clone: Other DNA sequences in the sample encode the same CDR3. The chain is built from TRBV11-2 and TRBJ1-3; 7 bases are a match to TRBD1. This CDR3 is built from 15 residues. Germline V CDR1 and CDR2: SGHAT, FQNNGV. V gave up 5 bases and J gave up 4 bases; unmatched junction bases: 8. The CDR3 coding sequence is TGTGCCAGCAGCGCATACAGGGGATCAGGAAACACCATATATTTT. Protein: CASSAYRGSGNTIYF.

The V and J genes are TRBV11-2 and TRBJ2-3; TRBD2 aligns across 8 bases. CDR3 size: 15 residues. The V gene end was trimmed by 4 bases and the J gene end by 2 bases; junction bases not matched to a gene: 5. Per the germline V gene, CDR1 is SGHAT and CDR2 is FQNNGV. CDR3 amino acids: CASSSGGIFTDTQYF. In nucleotides, the CDR3 is TGTGCCAGCAGCTCGGGGGGGATTTTCACAGATACGCAGTATTTT. The full variable domain, with the rest looked up from reference TRBV11-2 and TRBJ2-3, is EAGVAQSPRYKIIEKRQSVAFWCNPISGHATLYWYQQILGQGPKLLIQFQNNGVVDDSQLPKDRFSAERLKGVDSTLKIQPAKLEDSAVYLCASSSGGIFTDTQYFGPGTRLTVL.

DNA for the CDR3: TGTGCCAGTAGTAAAACAGGGGGTAGTCAGCCCCAGCATTTT. This translates into CASSKTGGSQPQHF. The chain carries TRBV19 and TRBJ1-5, with 8 positions matching TRBD1. The V segment lost 4 bases and the J segment 6 bases; nucleotides outside the gene matches: 5. CDR1 is LNHDA and CDR2 is SQIVND in the germline V gene (reference sequence). The CDR3 totals 14 residues.

This clone showed up just once. The chain carries TRBV5-1 and TRBJ2-4; possibly TRBD1 or TRBD2 for D (5 bases each). V lost 4 bases and J lost 5, with 7 bases in between. The germline V gene has CDR1 SGHRS and CDR2 YFSETQ. The length of the CDR3 is 12 residues. CDR3 DNA: TGCGCCAGCAGCAGGGACCAAAACATTCAGTACTTC. Its protein is CASSRDQNIQYF.

The rearrangement uses TRBV7-2 and TRBJ2-5; unclear D gene. This CDR3 contains 14 residues. Trimming left V 1 base short and J 4 bases short, with 10 bases between. In germline, CDR1 is SGHTA, CDR2 FQGNSA. Here the CDR3 DNA reads TGTGCCAGCAGCTTAGACCCTACCTTAGAGACCCAGTACTTC. It translates to CASSLDPTLETQYF.

The gene calls are TRBV7-2 and TRBJ2-1, with 10 bases identical to TRBD2. V lost 5 bases, J lost 0 bases, and 13 bases stayed unmatched. The germline gives CDR1 SGHTA, CDR2 FQGNSA. The CDR3 contains 19 residues. CDR3: CASSQITTLAGGSYNEQFF. CDR3 DNA sequence: TGTGCCAGCAGCCAGATCACAACATTAGCGGGGGGCTCCTACAATGAGCAGTTCTTC. The variable domain in full, completed from reference TRBV7-2 and TRBJ2-1, reads GAGVSQSPSNKVTEKGKDVELRCDPISGHTALYWYRQSLGQGLEFLIYFQGNSAPDKSGLPSDRFSAERTGGSVSTLTIQRTQQEDSAVYLCASSQITTLAGGSYNEQFFGPGTRLTVL.

This chain uses TRBV6-4 with TRBJ2-7; D is ambiguous. Between the trimmed V and J ends, which lost 8 bases and 4 bases, there was a span of 3 bases. The CDR3 is 9 residues long. The germline V gene encodes CDR1 MRHNA and CDR2 SNTAGT. For the CDR3, the DNA is TGTGCCAGCCTTTACGAGCAGTACGTC. Amino acids: CASLYEQYV.

The genes are TRBV2 and TRBJ2-3; 9 positions match TRBD2. CDR3 length equals 17 residues. The V segment lost 4 bases and the J segment 6 bases; nucleotides outside the gene matches: 14. The germline V gene has CDR1 SNHLY and CDR2 FYNNEI. The CDR3 here is CASSAIYAGGLVDTQYF. CDR3 sequence (DNA): TGTGCCAGCAGTGCGATTTACGCGGGAGGGCTCGTGGATACGCAGTATTTT.

The rearrangement links TRBV5-1 to TRBJ2-3; no clear D gene. The CDR3 length is 15 residues. Trimming removed 0 bases from V and 5 bases from J, with 13 bases in between. Germline loops: CDR1 SGHRS, CDR2 YFSETQ. CDR3 protein: CASSLEGRFLDTQYF. The CDR3 nucleotides read TGCGCCAGCAGCTTGGAAGGCAGATTCTTAGATACGCAGTATTTT.

The genes are TRBV7-6 and TRBJ1-3; D uncertain. Germline loops: CDR1 SGHVS, CDR2 FNYEAQ. The CDR3 length is 14 residues. With 8 bases removed from V and 0 bases from J, the gap between germline ends came to 11 bases. CDR3 in amino acids: CASASPSSGNTIYF. CDR3 nucleotide sequence: TGTGCCAGCGCGTCCCCGAGCTCTGGAAACACCATATATTTT.

V is TRBV15 and J is TRBJ2-2, with 8 bases aligning to TRBD2. CDR1 is LNHNV and CDR2 is YYDKDF in the germline V gene (reference sequence). This CDR3 comprises 16 residues. V shed 0 bases, J shed 7 bases, and the junction held 7 bases outside the gene matches. The DNA for the CDR3 is TGTGCCACCAGCAGAGAACAAGCGGGAGCGGTCGGGGAGCTGTTTTTT. Amino acids: CATSREQAGAVGELFF.

The V gene is TRBV27, the J gene TRBJ2-1, with TRBD2 as a possible D gene (6 bases). This CDR3 is 15 amino acids long. The germline gives CDR1 MNHEY, CDR2 SMNVEV (reference sequence). Trimming left V 6 bases short and J 12 bases short, with 24 bases between. Here the CDR3 reads CASSSFGTPTIVQFF. The DNA of the CDR3 is TGTGCCAGCAGCTCCTTTGGGACTCCTACAATTGTGCAGTTCTTC.

This clone has only a few counts. The rearrangement joins TRBV6-5 to TRBJ1-1; the D gene is possibly TRBD1 (6 bases). The CDR3 sequence is 13 residues long. Germline V gene data show CDR1 as MNHEY and CDR2 as SVGAGI. V lost 6 bases and J lost 5, with 13 bases in between. The CDR3 spells CASSPGRGTEAFF. CDR3 DNA: TGTGCCAGCAGCCCGGGGAGGGGGACTGAAGCTTTCTTT.

The chain couples TRBV11-2 to TRBJ1-1, with D possibly TRBD1 on 5 matching bases. The V gene's germline CDR1 is SGHAT and CDR2 FQNNGV. The CDR3 totals 13 residues. V shed 3 bases and J shed 3 bases, with 8 bases lying between them. CDR3 nucleotides: TGTGCCAGCAGCTTTCTAGGGGACACTGAAGCTTTCTTT. Translated: CASSFLGDTEAFF.

V gene TRBV6-1 combines with J gene TRBJ2-7; D unclear. The CDR3 has 14 residues. CDR1 is MNHNS and CDR2 is SASEGT in the germline V gene. Trimming removed 7 bases from V and 3 bases from J, with 16 bases in between. The CDR3 DNA sequence: TGTGCCAGCACCCCAGCCGGGCCGTTCTACGAGCAGTACTTC. This translates into CASTPAGPFYEQYF.

The gene calls are TRBV11-3 and TRBJ2-1, with 14 bases lining up with TRBD2. Germline assignment: CDR1 SGHNT and CDR2 YENEEA. The CDR3 contains 14 residues. Germline trimming cut 4 bases from V and 9 bases from J; bases unmatched to any gene: 2. The CDR3 sequence: CASSSGLAGAEQFF. The CDR3 coding sequence is TGTGCCAGCAGCTCGGGACTAGCGGGAGCTGAGCAGTTCTTC.

This chain links TRBV30 with TRBJ2-3; D could derive from TRBD1 or TRBD2 (6 bases each). CDR1 GTSNPN and CDR2 SVGIG come from the germline V gene (reference sequence). The V end was cut by 1 base, the J end by 3 bases, with 17 bases between. CDR3 length: 16 residues. CDR3 protein: CAWSDIGGAGTDTQYF. The CDR3 nucleotides read TGTGCCTGGAGTGATATCGGGGGCGCAGGTACAGATACGCAGTATTTT.